These 30 T cell receptor beta chains originate from one sample sequenced in a study of T cell responses to AZD1222 COVID-19 vaccine. Measured with immunoSEQ multiplex PCR; TCRdb has only the in-frame clones, and not every one. The sample contains 97,000 or so clones, 88% of which appear only once. This specimen was peripheral blood, taken on day 0 of AZD1222 vaccination. The receptors were sampled from an adult in good health.

This chain uses TRBV5-1 with TRBJ2-5; the D call may be TRBD1 or TRBD2 (5 bases each). Germline loops: CDR1 SGHRS, CDR2 YFSETQ. V lost 2 bases, J lost 5 bases, and 13 bases lay in between. CDR3 length: 14 amino acids. The CDR3 is CASSFRSEGETQYF. The DNA of the CDR3 is TGCGCCAGCAGCTTCAGGAGCGAGGGGGAGACCCAGTACTTC. The full variable domain, in which reference TRBV5-1 and TRBJ2-5 provide the parts outside the CDR3, is KAGVTQTPRYLIKTRGQQVTLSCSPISGHRSVSWYQQTPGQGLQFLFEYFSETQRNKGNFPGRFSGRQFSNSRSEMNVSTLELGDSALYLCASSFRSEGETQYFGPGTRLLVL.

The chain has TRBV9 and TRBJ1-2; a possible D gene is TRBD1 (5 bases). The CDR3 loop spans 13 amino acids. In germline, CDR1 is SGDLS, CDR2 YYNGEE. V dropped 0 bases and J dropped 8 bases, with 11 bases sitting between them. The CDR3 reads CASSVVLWGGYTF. The CDR3 nucleotides are TGTGCCAGCAGCGTAGTTTTATGGGGCGGCTACACCTTC. Together with reference TRBV9 and TRBJ1-2, the CDR3 gives the full variable domain: DSGVTQTPKHLITATGQRVTLRCSPRSGDLSVYWYQQSLDQGLQFLIQYYNGEERAKGNILERFSAQQFPDLHSELNLSSLELGDSALYFCASSVVLWGGYTFGSGTRLTVV.

The sample holds one count of this clone. The J gene is TRBJ2-7, the V gene TRBV4-2, with D possibly matching TRBD1 (6 bases). Germline V CDR1 and CDR2: LGHNA, YNFKEQ. The CDR3 length is 15 residues. The V end was cut by 0 bases, the J end by 2 bases, with 11 bases between. This CDR3 reads CASSQDSQGPYEQYF. Here the CDR3 DNA reads TGTGCCAGCAGCCAAGATTCACAGGGACCCTACGAGCAGTACTTC.

The rearrangement uses TRBV9 and TRBJ2-2, with D hard to call. Germline loops: CDR1 SGDLS, CDR2 YYNGEE. The V and J ends lost 6 bases and 3 bases respectively, with 9 bases between them. CDR3 length equals 13 residues. CDR3 loop: CASTFLDTGELFF. CDR3 in DNA: TGTGCCAGCACCTTTCTGGACACCGGGGAGCTGTTTTTT.

This clone has only a few counts. This chain uses TRBV27 with TRBJ1-2; 8 bases fit TRBD1. The germline V gene has CDR1 MNHEY and CDR2 SMNVEV (reference sequence). V dropped 4 bases and J dropped 7; count of bases not matched to a gene: 11. CDR3 length equals 15 residues. The CDR3 is CASSSQGQGGGGYTF. CDR3 nucleotide sequence: TGTGCCAGCAGTTCCCAAGGACAGGGAGGCGGTGGCTACACCTTC.

The sample holds one count of this clone. The chain recombines TRBV4-2 with TRBJ2-3, with 8 bases matching TRBD2. Germline CDR1 is LGHNA and CDR2 is YNFKEQ. The CDR3 loop spans 17 amino acids. V lost 0 bases to trimming and J lost 4 bases; unmatched junction nucleotides: 9. Here the CDR3 DNA reads TGTGCCAGCAGCCAAGACGGAAACGGGAGGGGACCAGATACGCAGTATTTT. The encoded protein is CASSQDGNGRGPDTQYF.

V is TRBV5-4 and J is TRBJ2-3, with D hard to call. V was shortened by 4 bases and J by 0 bases, with 6 bases between the two germline ends. The CDR3 covers 13 residues. CDR1 SGHNT and CDR2 YYREEE come from the germline V gene (reference sequence). The CDR3 nucleotides read TGTGCCAGCAGCACAATTAGCACAGATACGCAGTATTTT. Protein sequence: CASSTISTDTQYF.

This chain connects TRBV28 to TRBJ2-5; TRBD1 matches at 9 bases. Trimming took 6 bases from V and 2 from J; bases not matched to a gene: 7. The CDR3 length is 15 residues. Germline CDR1 MDHEN, CDR2 SYDVKM. CDR3 amino acids: CASRGTGGLQETQYF. The CDR3 nucleotides are TGTGCCAGCAGGGGAACAGGGGGCCTACAAGAGACCCAGTACTTC.

The rearrangement links TRBV5-1 to TRBJ2-7; 14 bases match TRBD2. V shed 0 bases and J 3 bases; nucleotides not matched to a gene: 11. CDR1 is SGHRS and CDR2 is YFSETQ in the germline V gene. The CDR3 spans 19 residues. As DNA, the CDR3 is TGCGCCAGCAGCTTGGTGGGACTAGCGGGAGTTAGGAACCTCTACGAGCAGTACTTC. The encoded protein is CASSLVGLAGVRNLYEQYF.

In this sample, this clone turned up a few times. The chain carries TRBV2 and TRBJ2-1, with 7 bases identical to TRBD2. CDR1 and CDR2 (germline): SNHLY, FYNNEI. There are 13 residues in the CDR3. Unmatched junction bases numbered 6, after V lost 4 bases and J lost 9 bases. The CDR3 sequence is CASSGGRGGEQFF. The CDR3 nucleotides are TGTGCCAGCAGTGGCGGGAGAGGCGGTGAGCAGTTCTTC.

The V and J genes are TRBV4-1 and TRBJ2-3; the match to TRBD1 covers 9 bases. This CDR3 spans 19 amino acids. Trimming took 1 base from V and 2 from J; bases not matched to a gene: 13. Germline CDR1 MGHRA, CDR2 YSYEKL. The CDR3 region is CASSQGAQGAMTFTDTQYF. Here the CDR3 DNA reads TGCGCCAGCAGCCAAGGAGCACAGGGGGCGATGACTTTCACAGATACGCAGTATTTT.

This chain links TRBV4-1 with TRBJ2-7, with a tentative D call TRBD1 (8 bases). Trimming removed 0 bases from V and 1 base from J, with 13 bases in between. There are 16 residues in the CDR3. The germline V gene encodes CDR1 MGHRA and CDR2 YSYEKL. As DNA, the CDR3 is TGCGCCAGCAGCCAAGAGGTACAGGGGGGGTCCTACGAGCAGTACTTC. Translation gives CASSQEVQGGSYEQYF.

The gene calls are TRBV28 and TRBJ1-1; 7 nucleotides match TRBD1. CDR3 length equals 14 residues. The germline V gene encodes CDR1 MDHEN and CDR2 SYDVKM. With V trimmed by 4 bases and J by 10 bases, 12 bases remained unmatched. CDR3 region: CASSYDQGDPAAFF. The CDR3 DNA reads TGTGCCAGCAGTTACGACCAGGGGGACCCTGCAGCTTTCTTT. The full variable domain, in which reference TRBV28 and TRBJ1-1 provide the parts outside the CDR3, is DVKVTQSSRYLVKRTGEKVFLECVQDMDHENMFWYRQDPGLGLRLIYFSYDVKMKEKGDIPEGYSVSREKKERFSLILESASTNQTSMYLCASSYDQGDPAAFFGQGTRLTVV.

The chain carries TRBV30 and TRBJ2-2, with no clear D. The V end was cut by 2 bases, the J end by 2 bases, with 3 bases between. Germline V gene data show CDR1 as GTSNPN and CDR2 as SVGIG (reference sequence). The CDR3 length is 12 residues. CDR3 residues: CAWSFNTGELFF. As DNA, the CDR3 is TGTGCCTGGAGTTTTAACACCGGGGAGCTGTTTTTT.

The V and J genes are TRBV3-1 (or the pseudogene TRBV3-2) and TRBJ2-7; TRBD2 matches at 8 bases. The junction had 13 bases not matched to a gene; V was cut back by 0 bases and J by 0 bases. Looked up from germline, CDR1 is LGHDT and CDR2 is YNNKEL (reference sequence). This CDR3 comprises 19 residues. CDR3 sequence: CASSQDLSLGAGVSYEQYF. Here the CDR3 DNA reads TGTGCCAGCAGCCAAGATCTAAGTTTAGGAGCGGGAGTCTCCTACGAGCAGTACTTC.

V gene TRBV25-1 combines with J gene TRBJ1-6; D gene uncertain. V was cut by 4 bases and J by 5 bases, with 9 bases left in between. This CDR3 region has 14 residues. From germline, CDR1 is MGHDK and CDR2 SYGVNS. CDR3 in DNA: TGTGCCAGCAGTGTAAGGCGGAATAATTCACCCCTCCACTTT. The encoded protein is CASSVRRNNSPLHF.

The chain uses TRBV7-8 and TRBJ2-1, with D uncertain. V dropped 5 bases and J dropped 5 bases, with 10 bases sitting between them. Germline V gene lookup returns CDR1 SGHVS and CDR2 FQNEAQ. The CDR3 is 13 amino acids. The chain's CDR3 is CASSPVGDNEQFF. CDR3 nucleotides: TGTGCCAGCAGCCCTGTAGGTGACAATGAGCAGTTCTTC.

The chain is built from TRBV4-1 and TRBJ2-1, with D possibly matching TRBD2 (7 bases). V lost 0 bases and J lost 11, with 17 bases in between. This CDR3 has 15 amino acids. Germline loops: CDR1 MGHRA, CDR2 YSYEKL. CDR3: CASSQDPRGGNQQFF. CDR3 nucleotide sequence: TGCGCCAGCAGCCAAGATCCACGCGGGGGCAACCAGCAGTTCTTC.

The count of this clone is one. This chain connects TRBV30 to TRBJ1-2; D may be TRBD1 (6 bases). This CDR3 is 12 amino acids long. Germline CDR1 reads GTSNPN; CDR2 reads SVGIG (reference sequence). The V end was cut by 5 bases, the J end by 4 bases, with 11 bases between. The CDR3: CAWVQGFYGYTF. CDR3 in DNA: TGTGCCTGGGTACAGGGATTCTATGGCTACACCTTC.

J is TRBJ1-1 and V is TRBV4-2; 8 bases are shared with TRBD1. V shed 2 bases and J 11 bases; nucleotides not matched to a gene: 7. Germline-derived CDR1 and CDR2 are LGHNA and YNFKEQ. The CDR3 covers 13 residues. The DNA for the CDR3 is TGTGCCAGCAGCCAAAACAGGGGGAGCGAGGCTTTCTTT. Translating it yields CASSQNRGSEAFF.

A note on this clone: One end of the junction fails to match germline, which may point to a read error. The chain uses TRBV28 and TRBJ1-1; D ambiguous. Germline values: CDR1 MDHEN, CDR2 SYDVKM. This CDR3 has 12 residues. The CDR3 DNA is TGTGCCAGCAGTTTTCCCAACCGCTCCCGCCTCTTT. Translation gives CASSFPNRSRLF.

The CDR3 bases are TGCGCCAGCAGACGACAGGGGTTTAGATTTGGCAATGAGCAGTTCTTC. Protein sequence: CASRRQGFRFGNEQFF. The rearrangement joins TRBV5-1 to TRBJ2-1; TRBD1 matches 8 bases. With 5 bases clipped from V and 6 bases from J, the junction kept 13 bases outside the gene matches. This CDR3 is 16 amino acids long. Germline V lookup: CDR1 SGHRS, CDR2 YFSETQ. The full variable domain, rest sourced from reference TRBV5-1 and TRBJ2-1, is KAGVTQTPRYLIKTRGQQVTLSCSPISGHRSVSWYQQTPGQGLQFLFEYFSETQRNKGNFPGRFSGRQFSNSRSEMNVSTLELGDSALYLCASRRQGFRFGNEQFFGPGTRLTVL.

The V gene is TRBV4-1, the J gene TRBJ2-1, with a weak D call TRBD2 (7 bases). V shed 3 bases and J shed 12 bases, with 18 bases lying between them. This CDR3 has 14 residues. Looked up from germline, CDR1 is MGHRA and CDR2 is YSYEKL. The CDR3 spells CASSHPTGGERQFF. The CDR3 coding sequence is TGCGCCAGCAGCCACCCAACGGGGGGCGAGAGGCAGTTCTTC.

The chain carries TRBV5-6 and TRBJ1-2, with D possibly matching TRBD1 (5 bases). The CDR3 loop spans 15 amino acids. Per germline, CDR1 SGHDT and CDR2 YYEEEE. V shed 4 bases and J shed 1 base, with 14 bases lying between them. CDR3 DNA: TGTGCCAGCAGCCTCACTCCCAGGGATAACTATGGCTACACCTTC. This translates into CASSLTPRDNYGYTF. Drawing the rest from reference TRBV5-6 and TRBJ1-2, the complete variable domain is DAGVTQSPTHLIKTRGQQVTLRCSPKSGHDTVSWYQQALGQGPQFIFQYYEEEERQRGNFPDRFSGHQFPNYSSELNVNALLLGDSALYLCASSLTPRDNYGYTFGSGTRLTVV.

The CDR3 spells CASSTLSGRYEQYF. CDR3 bases: TGTGCCAGTAGTACCTTGTCGGGACGGTACGAGCAGTACTTC. The V call is TRBV19, the J call TRBJ2-7; D possibly matches TRBD1 or TRBD2 (5 bases each). V lost 4 bases to trimming and J lost 4 bases, with 14 bases between them. Germline V CDR1 and CDR2: LNHDA, SQIVND (reference sequence). CDR3 length: 14 residues.

This chain uses TRBV6-6 with TRBJ2-2, with a possible D match to TRBD1 (5 bases). Germline-derived CDR1 and CDR2 are MNHNY and SVGAGI (reference sequence). This CDR3 region has 15 residues. V lost 2 bases, J lost 4 bases, and 11 bases lay in between. DNA of the CDR3: TGTGCCAGCAGTTACGTCGCAGGGCCCACCGGGGAGCTGTTTTTT. It yields the protein CASSYVAGPTGELFF.

The chain uses TRBV19 and TRBJ1-4; D might be TRBD1 (5 bases). Trimming took off 6 bases at V and 2 bases at J, with 10 bases between the two ends. The CDR3 is made up of 14 amino acids. Germline CDR1 and CDR2: LNHDA and SQIVND (reference sequence). CDR3 sequence reads: CASRGARTNEKLFF. CDR3 nucleotide sequence: TGTGCCAGTAGAGGGGCGAGGACTAATGAAAAACTGTTTTTT.

Here the CDR3 reads CASSRLGHMNTEAFF. Here the CDR3 DNA reads TGTGCCAGCAGCCGACTAGGACATATGAACACTGAAGCTTTCTTT. The chain uses TRBV6-2 or TRBV6-3 and TRBJ1-1; tentatively, D is TRBD1 (5 bases). In germline, CDR1 is MNHEY, CDR2 SVGEGT. The CDR3 contains 15 residues. V was clipped by 6 bases and J by 0 bases, with 14 bases between them.

The V call is TRBV18, the J call TRBJ2-2; 12 bases line up with TRBD2. This CDR3 contains 18 residues. V lost 0 bases and J lost 3; bases outside the gene matches: 5. Germline loops: CDR1 KGHSH, CDR2 LQKENI. CDR3 sequence reads: CASSPPRGLAGYTGELFF. The CDR3 nucleotides read TGTGCCAGCTCACCACCGCGAGGACTAGCGGGATACACCGGGGAGCTGTTTTTT. The variable domain in full, with the rest retrieved from reference TRBV18 and TRBJ2-2, is NAGVMQNPRHLVRRRGQEARLRCSPMKGHSHVYWYRQLPEEGLKFMVYLQKENIIDESGMPKERFSAEFPKEGPSILRIQQVVRGDSAAYFCASSPPRGLAGYTGELFFGEGSRLTVL.

The rearrangement links TRBV6-5 to TRBJ1-1, with D maybe TRBD1 (6 bases). The V and J ends lost 5 bases and 6 bases respectively, with 19 bases between them. CDR3 length: 15 amino acids. Germline-derived CDR1 and CDR2 are MNHEY and SVGAGI. CDR3 sequence: CASSHEDSFSSEAFF. In DNA, the CDR3 is TGTGCCAGCAGTCATGAGGACAGCTTTAGCTCTGAAGCTTTCTTT.